Listed below are T cell receptor beta chains from one sample, sequenced in a study of T cell changes during pregnancy in multiple sclerosis. Sequencing was performed with immunoSEQ multiplex PCR; in TCRdb, only in-frame clones are kept and a portion is missing. The sample carries about 99,000 clones, around 93% recorded once. Source: peripheral blood, taken after pregnancy. Receptors originate from a female donor with multiple sclerosis, enrolled in a pregnancy study. Both conserved end residues are part of each CDR3. A D gene is named only where the DNA matches it firmly. Clone sizes are given selectively: once, few, many, or a class where the clone is expanded.

CDR3,V,D,J,size
CASSLGAGGDQETQYF,TRBV11-3,TRBD1,TRBJ2-5,once
CASSLVLGSSYEQYF,TRBV27,NA,TRBJ2-7,NA
CATSRDTSGIRPIQETQYF,TRBV15,TRBD2,TRBJ2-5,NA
CASSPLRGGQPQHF,TRBV4-1,NA,TRBJ1-5,NA
CASSPPAGTDTQYF,TRBV18,NA,TRBJ2-3,NA
CASSFGTGNYEQYF,TRBV6-5,TRBD1,TRBJ2-7,NA
CASSLSPVMNTEAFF,TRBV27,NA,TRBJ1-1,NA
CASSERPPGGRNEKLFF,TRBV6-1,TRBD1,TRBJ1-4,NA
CASSQITGTGGLYGYTF,TRBV14,TRBD1,TRBJ1-2,NA
CASSRMRGDYEQYF,TRBV18,TRBD2,TRBJ2-7,NA
CASSLTSTDTQYF,TRBV11-3,NA,TRBJ2-3,NA
CASSLGQHYGYTF,TRBV19,NA,TRBJ1-2,few
CASSLESSYNEQFF,TRBV5-4,NA,TRBJ2-1,NA
CSVGGAGTEAFF,TRBV29-1,NA,TRBJ1-1,NA
CATSREAGDQPQHF,TRBV15,NA,TRBJ1-5,NA
CASSDLGDGSYEQYF,TRBV2,NA,TRBJ2-7,once
CASSQARDGSYEQYF,TRBV2,NA,TRBJ2-7,NA
CASRTGGYEQYF,TRBV6-5,TRBD2,TRBJ2-7,NA
CASSLDQNTEAFF,TRBV7-6,NA,TRBJ1-1,NA
CASRSDLADSTDTQYF,TRBV2,TRBD2,TRBJ2-3,NA
CSASQIYGYTF,TRBV20-1,NA,TRBJ1-2,NA
CASAGEGQSDEKLFF,TRBV5-1,NA,TRBJ1-4,NA
CASSVSRGPIGELFF,TRBV9,TRBD1,TRBJ2-2,NA
CASSDQGDLSGNTIYF,TRBV6-1,TRBD1,TRBJ1-3,few
CASSPRAGPDTQYF,TRBV9,TRBD2,TRBJ2-3,NA
CASSEARYEQYF,TRBV2,NA,TRBJ2-7,NA
CASSFGSAGQETQYF,TRBV7-2,NA,TRBJ2-5,NA
CASSLGGAAGELFF,TRBV5-1,NA,TRBJ2-2,NA
CASSIGGLRGNTGELFF,TRBV19,NA,TRBJ2-2,NA
CASSIAHTLWNQPQHF,TRBV19,NA,TRBJ1-5,NA
CASSYRATGTDTQYF,TRBV27,NA,TRBJ2-3,NA
CASSQGQNTEAFF,TRBV7-9,NA,TRBJ1-1,once
CASRDRVQETQYF,TRBV2,TRBD1,TRBJ2-5,NA
CASSTSLAGQETQYF,TRBV7-9,NA,TRBJ2-5,once
CASSLAPTGDGPSYEQYF,TRBV5-1,TRBD1,TRBJ2-7,NA
CASRNPGQGNTEAFF,TRBV7-2,TRBD1,TRBJ1-1,NA
CASSQSEGEIRRSTNEKLFF,TRBV23-1,NA,TRBJ1-4,NA
CASSLREANYGYTF,TRBV5-1,NA,TRBJ1-2,NA
CASSLLAGGFGEKLFF,TRBV28,NA,TRBJ1-4,once